This T cell receptor beta chain derives from a study of blood T cell repertoires in COVID-19. Study as a whole: Samples taken during acute and convalescent COVID-19 were collected in the United States, Italy and Spain.

The CDR3 totals 10 residues. V was clipped by 6 bases and J by 6 bases, with 6 bases between them. Per germline, CDR1 LGHDT and CDR2 YNNKEL (reference sequence). Generated by immunoSEQ multiplex PCR, the TCRdb table keeps only in-frame clones and is missing some. This table has some 71,000 clones, 84% appearing once. This clone has just one count. The Seattle patients joined while their infection was active and were tracked longitudinally afterward. The receptor was isolated from a man aged 45-60 years with COVID-19, enrolled during active disease. The V and J genes are TRBV3-1 (or the pseudogene TRBV3-2) and TRBJ2-7; D ambiguous. Sequences were obtained from peripheral blood. As DNA, the CDR3 is TGTGCCAGCAGGGGCAGCGAGCAGTACTTC. It specifies CASRGSEQYF.